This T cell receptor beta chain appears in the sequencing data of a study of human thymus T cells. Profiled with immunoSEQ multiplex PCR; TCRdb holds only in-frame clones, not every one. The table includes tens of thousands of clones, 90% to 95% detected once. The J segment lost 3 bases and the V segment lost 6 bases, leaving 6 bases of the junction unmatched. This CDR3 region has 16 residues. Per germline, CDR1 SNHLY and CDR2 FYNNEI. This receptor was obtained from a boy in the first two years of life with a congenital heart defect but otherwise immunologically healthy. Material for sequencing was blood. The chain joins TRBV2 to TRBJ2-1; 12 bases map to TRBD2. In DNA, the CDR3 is TGTGCCAGCAGCGCCGGGGGACTAGCGGGCTACAATGAGCAGTTCTTC. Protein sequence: CASSAGGLAGYNEQFF.